Following are 15 T cell receptor beta chains from one sample sequenced in a study of cytomegalovirus exposure and HLA in healthy donors. Vbeta (60) and Jbeta (13) primers were used in the PCR. Libraries were prepared by immunoSEQ multiplex PCR; TCRdb keeps only in-frame clonotypes and omits some of them. Here the sample spans 210,000 or so clones, 75% to 90% being singletons. Sequencing used PBMCs. Receptors originate from a man aged 25 to 45 in good health and CMV-seronegative.

This chain joins TRBV7-2 and TRBJ2-1; 12 bases fit TRBD2. The CDR3 sequence is 16 residues long. The ends lost 5 bases at V and 8 bases at J; junction bases unmatched: 10. Germline CDR1 is SGHTA and CDR2 is FQGNSA. The CDR3 sequence: CASSPPSGGAAYEQFF. The CDR3 bases are TGTGCCAGCAGCCCTCCTAGCGGGGGGGCCGCATATGAGCAGTTCTTC. Complete variable domain (other parts from reference TRBV7-2 and TRBJ2-1): GAGVSQSPSNKVTEKGKDVELRCDPISGHTALYWYRQSLGQGLEFLIYFQGNSAPDKSGLPSDRFSAERTGGSVSTLTIQRTQQEDSAVYLCASSPPSGGAAYEQFFGPGTRLTVL.

This chain joins TRBV28 and TRBJ2-7; 7 positions agree with TRBD2. This CDR3 is built from 16 residues. V shed 4 bases and J 1 base; nucleotides not matched to a gene: 10. The V gene's germline CDR1 is MDHEN and CDR2 SYDVKM. CDR3 in amino acids: CASSSPLAGSSYEQYF. Here the CDR3 DNA reads TGTGCCAGCAGTTCTCCTTTAGCGGGTTCGTCCTACGAGCAGTACTTC.

The rearrangement uses TRBV10-1 and TRBJ2-2; 8 bases map to TRBD1. Germline CDR1 reads WNHNN; CDR2 reads SYGVQD (reference sequence). The CDR3 has 15 residues. After removal of 3 bases from V and 1 base from J, the junction contained 1 base not matched to a gene. CDR3 protein: CASSDGTGNTGELFF. The CDR3 DNA is TGCGCCAGCAGTGACGGGACAGGGAACACCGGGGAGCTGTTTTTT.

The sample holds a few counts of this clone. V and J are TRBV27 and TRBJ2-7; a possible D gene is TRBD1 (7 bases). Per germline, CDR1 MNHEY and CDR2 SMNVEV (reference sequence). The CDR3 loop spans 13 amino acids. V lost 5 bases and J 6 bases, leaving 14 bases between the germline ends. The CDR3 DNA reads as TGTGCCAGCAGTCTACGGAGGGGGCTCGAGCAGTACTTC. It yields the protein CASSLRRGLEQYF.

V gene TRBV7-8 combines with J gene TRBJ2-1; 7 bases line up with TRBD1. The CDR3 length is 13 residues. The ends lost 1 base at V and 14 bases at J; junction bases unmatched: 8. CDR1 is SGHVS and CDR2 is FQNEAQ in the germline V gene. DNA for the CDR3: TGTGCCAGCAGCTTAGGGGCCCAGACAGGGAAGTTCTTC. The encoded protein is CASSLGAQTGKFF. The full variable domain, in which reference TRBV7-8 and TRBJ2-1 provide the parts outside the CDR3, is GAGVSQSPRYKVAKRGQDVALRCDPISGHVSLFWYQQALGQGPEFLTYFQNEAQLDKSGLPSDRFFAERPEGSVSTLKIQRTQQEDSAVYLCASSLGAQTGKFFGPGTRLTVL.

The rearrangement joins TRBV6-5 to TRBJ2-6; no reliable D call. With 2 bases removed from V and 2 bases from J, the gap between germline ends came to 10 bases. Germline loops: CDR1 MNHEY, CDR2 SVGAGI. The CDR3 spans 16 residues. CDR3 in amino acids: CASSYQAGTGANVLTF. CDR3 DNA sequence: TGTGCCAGCAGTTACCAGGCCGGCACTGGGGCCAACGTCCTGACTTTC.

V usage is TRBV5-1 and J usage is TRBJ2-7, with 7 nucleotides matching TRBD1. The V segment lost 3 bases and the J segment 3 bases; nucleotides outside the gene matches: 9. This CDR3 has 15 residues. CDR1 SGHRS and CDR2 YFSETQ come from the germline V gene. The CDR3 DNA is TGCGCCAGCAGCTCGGACAGGAACCCCCTCTACGAGCAGTACTTC. Translation: CASSSDRNPLYEQYF.

The chain uses TRBV6-6 and TRBJ2-7; 7 nucleotides align to TRBD1. The trim removed 5 bases at V and 0 bases at J, leaving 7 bases unmatched. The CDR3 covers 15 residues. The germline V gene encodes CDR1 MNHNY and CDR2 SVGAGI (reference sequence). Here the CDR3 DNA reads TGTGCCAGCAGTAAAATGACAGGGAGCTCCTACGAGCAGTACTTC. It is translated as CASSKMTGSSYEQYF.

On this clone: The sample holds other DNA sequences that translate to the same CDR3. The V gene is TRBV7-8, the J gene TRBJ1-3, with a tentative D call TRBD1 (5 bases). Trimming cost V 2 bases and J 7 bases, with 12 bases left between them. The CDR3 contains 14 residues. Germline V gives CDR1 SGHVS, CDR2 FQNEAQ. The CDR3 region is CASSLSTARNTIYF. As DNA, the CDR3 is TGTGCCAGCAGCTTATCGACAGCGAGGAACACCATATATTTT.

The table lists this clone with a few counts. This rearrangement joins TRBV15 to TRBJ2-3, with 11 bases matching TRBD1. The V gene's germline CDR1 is LNHNV and CDR2 YYDKDF (reference sequence). The J segment lost 5 bases and the V segment lost 0 bases, leaving 1 base of the junction unmatched. The CDR3 spans 15 residues. CDR3 DNA sequence: TGTGCCACCAGCAGAGACGGGACAGGGGGAGATACGCAGTATTTT. Protein: CATSRDGTGGDTQYF.

With regard to this clone: It is likely a read error, because the conserved phenylalanine at the end of the CDR3 is missing. The chain uses TRBV2 and TRBJ1-1; no clear D. V lost 7 bases and J lost 7, with 10 bases in between. The CDR3 runs 11 residues. Germline V gene data show CDR1 as SNHLY and CDR2 as FYNNEI. CDR3 DNA: TGTGCCAGCACTAGGCAAGGTGAAGCTTTCCTT. Encoded protein: CASTRQGEAFL.

The chain has TRBV15 and TRBJ2-1; TRBD1 matches 9 bases. V lost 8 bases to trimming and J lost 3 bases; unmatched junction nucleotides: 5. The germline gives CDR1 LNHNV, CDR2 YYDKDF (reference sequence). The CDR3 length is 14 residues. CDR3 sequence: CATRGTGLYNEQFF. The CDR3 bases are TGTGCCACCCGAGGGACAGGGCTCTACAATGAGCAGTTCTTC.

The chain has TRBV6-5 and TRBJ2-1, with TRBD2 matching over 8 bases. Germline V CDR1 and CDR2: MNHEY, SVGAGI. V was pared by 6 bases and J by 6 bases, with 10 bases of the junction left unmatched. CDR3 size: 15 residues. The CDR3 loop is CASSLVRGGRNEQFF. CDR3 DNA sequence: TGTGCCAGCAGCCTCGTTCGGGGGGGCCGCAATGAGCAGTTCTTC.

This clone appeared a single time. The chain carries TRBV28 and TRBJ2-7; weak D call: TRBD1 (7 bases). Germline loops: CDR1 MDHEN, CDR2 SYDVKM. The CDR3 extends over 13 amino acids. The V end lost 7 bases, the J end lost 7 bases, and 17 bases lay between the germline ends. For the CDR3, the DNA is TGTGCCAGCATACTGCAGGGGGGTTCGGAGCAGTACTTC. Translating it yields CASILQGGSEQYF.

The rearrangement uses TRBV18 and TRBJ1-5; D gene uncertain. The germline V gene has CDR1 KGHSH and CDR2 LQKENI. The CDR3 sequence is 17 residues long. Trimming cost V 0 bases and J 1 base, with 13 bases left between them. The chain's CDR3 is CASSPPEGRGSNQPQHF. The DNA for the CDR3 is TGTGCCAGCTCACCACCAGAAGGGAGAGGGAGCAATCAGCCCCAGCATTTT.